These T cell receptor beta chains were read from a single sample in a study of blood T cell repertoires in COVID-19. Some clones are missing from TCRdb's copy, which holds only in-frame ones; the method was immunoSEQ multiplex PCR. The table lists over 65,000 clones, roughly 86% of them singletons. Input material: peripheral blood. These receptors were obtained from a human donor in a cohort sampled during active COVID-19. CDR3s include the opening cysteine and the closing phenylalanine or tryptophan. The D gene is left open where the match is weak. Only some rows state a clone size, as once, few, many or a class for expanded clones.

CDR3: CASSYSRRRLGGETQYF
DNA: TGTGCCAGCAGTTACTCGAGGCGCCGTTTGGGGGGGGAGACCCAGTACTTC
J: TRBJ2-5
D: TRBD2
V: TRBV6-7
size: -

CDR3: CASSQEWTAGNIQYF
DNA: TGTGCCAGCAGCCAAGAATGGACTGCGGGAAACATTCAGTACTTC
J: TRBJ2-4
D: -
V: TRBV3-1/TRBV3-2
size: -

CDR3: CASSLGDSGAFF
DNA: TGTGCCAGCAGCTTAGGAGACAGTGGGGCTTTCTTT
J: TRBJ1-1
D: -
V: TRBV7-9
size: -

CDR3: CASSLAPGTGGTGELFF
DNA: TGTGCCAGCAGCTTAGCCCCCGGGACAGGGGGGACCGGGGAGCTGTTTTTT
J: TRBJ2-2
D: TRBD1
V: TRBV7-9
size: -

CDR3: CASSIAGRGRETQYF
DNA: TGTGCCAGTAGTATAGCCGGCAGGGGACGAGAGACCCAGTACTTC
J: TRBJ2-5
D: -
V: TRBV19
size: -

CDR3: CASSPPEGMDSKAFF
DNA: TGTGCCAGCTCACCCCCAGAGGGGATGGACAGCAAAGCTTTCTTT
J: TRBJ1-1
D: -
V: TRBV18
size: once

CDR3: CATSRSGQNYGYTF
DNA: TGTGCCACCAGCAGATCGGGACAAAACTATGGCTACACCTTC
J: TRBJ1-2
D: -
V: TRBV15
size: -

CDR3: CASSAGQGGTQYF
DNA: TGTGCCAGTAGTGCCGGACAGGGAGGGACCCAGTACTTC
J: TRBJ2-5
D: TRBD1
V: TRBV19
size: -

CDR3: CASSRAGGYQPQHF
DNA: TGTGCCAGTAGTAGGGCAGGGGGTTATCAGCCCCAGCATTTT
J: TRBJ1-5
D: TRBD1
V: TRBV19
size: -

CDR3: CASSPGQPGGGYTF
DNA: TGCGCCAGCAGCCCGGGACAGCCCGGAGGTGGCTACACCTTC
J: TRBJ1-2
D: TRBD1
V: TRBV5-1
size: -

CDR3: CASSPGRANIQYF
DNA: TGTGCCAGCAGTCCAGGGAGGGCAAACATTCAGTACTTC
J: TRBJ2-4
D: TRBD2
V: TRBV12-3/TRBV12-4
size: -

CDR3: CSALGQGTSGANVLTF
DNA: TGCAGCGCACTCGGACAGGGTACTTCTGGGGCCAACGTCCTGACTTTC
J: TRBJ2-6
D: TRBD1
V: TRBV29-1
size: -

CDR3: CASSLDAGGLYEQYF
DNA: TGTGCCAGCAGCCTAGATGCGGGGGGGTTATACGAGCAGTACTTC
J: TRBJ2-7
D: TRBD2
V: TRBV7-6
size: -

CDR3: CAGSTGTGDEKLFF
DNA: TGTGCCGGCAGTACCGGGACAGGGGATGAAAAACTGTTTTTT
J: TRBJ1-4
D: TRBD1
V: TRBV6-1
size: -

CDR3: CASRLSRGSRQPQHF
DNA: TGTGCCAGCAGGTTATCTAGGGGGAGCAGGCAGCCCCAGCATTTT
J: TRBJ1-5
D: -
V: TRBV2
size: -

CDR3: CATWTPPEPQHF
DNA: TGTGCCACCTGGACACCGCCGGAGCCCCAGCATTTT
J: TRBJ1-5
D: -
V: TRBV19
size: -

CDR3: CASSQEQGSWSPLHF
DNA: TGTGCCAGCAGCCAAGAACAGGGGAGCTGGTCACCCCTCCACTTT
J: TRBJ1-6
D: TRBD1
V: TRBV11-2
size: -

CDR3: CASSLGDTYNEQFF
DNA: TGTGCCAGCAGCTTGGGGGACACATACAATGAGCAGTTCTTC
J: TRBJ2-1
D: -
V: TRBV5-5
size: -

CDR3: CASSQVAGGGSYEQYF
DNA: TGTGCCAGCAGCCAAGTTGCCGGCGGGGGAAGCTACGAGCAGTACTTC
J: TRBJ2-7
D: TRBD2
V: TRBV4-2
size: -

CDR3: CASSSFDRRYGYTF
DNA: TGTGCCAGCAGCTCATTCGACAGGCGCTATGGCTACACCTTC
J: TRBJ1-2
D: -
V: TRBV5-4
size: -